This entry concerns a single T cell receptor (beta chain). Its target is not known. Time point meaning: cycle 4 day 1 (C4D1), after 6 weeks of nivolumab. Relapses following autologous stem cell transplantation were seen in all patients, with brentuximab vedotin exposure varying. The study recorded best responses of complete response, partial response or progressive disease. Assay used: immunoSEQ multiplex PCR; TCRdb lists only in-frame clones, some missing. The table has some 48,000 clones, 60% to 80% seen once. This CDR3 is 14 amino acids long. The germline CDR1 and CDR2 sequences are MDHEN and SYDVKM. V was clipped by 3 bases and J by 4 bases, with 10 bases between them. The data originate from a study of PD-1 blockade in classical Hodgkin lymphoma. Study-wide results and limits: Baseline TCR diversity was reportedly lower in newly diagnosed patients than healthy donors. Those achieving complete response showed baseline diversity like newly diagnosed patients. No one has yet defined what causes the repertoire differences, which may be disease activity or prior therapy.

V and J are TRBV28 and TRBJ1-5, with D perhaps matching TRBD1 (6 bases). The receptor was derived from a human donor with classical Hodgkin lymphoma. The sequences come from peripheral blood mononuclear cells (PBMCs), collected before the fourth cycle of nivolumab. CDR3 in amino acids: CASSLGGGNQPQHF. DNA for the CDR3: TGTGCCAGCAGTTTGGGAGGGGGGAATCAGCCCCAGCATTTT.